The source of this TCR beta chain is a study of shared clonotypes between healthy human individuals. Replicate sorted-subset PCRs were loaded with 150 to 250 ng DNA, approximately 31,000 T cell genomes. Only in-frame clones appear in the TCRdb table, and some are missing; sequencing was by immunoSEQ multiplex PCR. Of about 800,000 clones listed, roughly 96% were seen once; the top ten hold under 0.3%. V gave up 3 bases and J gave up 8 bases, with 8 bases separating them. From germline, CDR1 is MNHEY and CDR2 SVGAGI. CDR3 size: 12 residues. Only CD45RO-negative cells positively selected for CCR7 counted as naive CD8 cells, so terminally differentiated effector memory CD45RA+ cells were excluded.

The V call is TRBV6-5, the J call TRBJ2-1, with D perhaps given as TRBD1 or TRBD2 (5 bases each). Sequences were obtained from naive CD8+ T cells sorted from blood. The source of this sequence is a man aged 30-40 years in good health. The CDR3 region has the DNA TGTGCCAGCAGTTATACGGGGCATGAGCAGTTCTTC. Its translation is CASSYTGHEQFF.